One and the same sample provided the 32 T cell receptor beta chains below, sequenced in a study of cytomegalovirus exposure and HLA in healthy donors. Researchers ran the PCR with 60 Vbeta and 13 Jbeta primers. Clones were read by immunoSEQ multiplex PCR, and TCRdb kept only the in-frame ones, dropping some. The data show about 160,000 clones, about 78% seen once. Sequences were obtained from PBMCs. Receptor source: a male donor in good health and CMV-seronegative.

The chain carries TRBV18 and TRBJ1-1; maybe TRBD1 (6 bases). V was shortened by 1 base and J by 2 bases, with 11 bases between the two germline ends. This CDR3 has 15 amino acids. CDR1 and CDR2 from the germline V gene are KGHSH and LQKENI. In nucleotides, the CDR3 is TGTGCCAGCTCACCACTTTCGACAGGAAACACTGAAGCTTTCTTT. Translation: CASSPLSTGNTEAFF. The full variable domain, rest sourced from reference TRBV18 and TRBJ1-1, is NAGVMQNPRHLVRRRGQEARLRCSPMKGHSHVYWYRQLPEEGLKFMVYLQKENIIDESGMPKERFSAEFPKEGPSILRIQQVVRGDSAAYFCASSPLSTGNTEAFFGQGTRLTVV.

The DNA for the CDR3 is TGCGCCAGCAGCTCGATCACCGGGACAGGGGGCGGCGAGCAGTACTTC. Its protein product is CASSSITGTGGGEQYF. The gene calls are TRBV5-1 and TRBJ2-7, with 12 bases that match TRBD1. This CDR3 spans 16 amino acids. Per germline, CDR1 SGHRS and CDR2 YFSETQ. V lost 3 bases to trimming and J lost 6 bases; unmatched junction nucleotides: 10.

CDR3 bases: TGTGCCAGCAGTGATGGCAGAGCGGGCTACGAGCAGTACTTC. Amino acids: CASSDGRAGYEQYF. The rearrangement links TRBV2 to TRBJ2-7; the D gene is possibly TRBD2 (6 bases). V was cut by 3 bases and J by 3 bases, with 12 bases left in between. This CDR3 is 14 amino acids long. The germline gives CDR1 SNHLY, CDR2 FYNNEI.

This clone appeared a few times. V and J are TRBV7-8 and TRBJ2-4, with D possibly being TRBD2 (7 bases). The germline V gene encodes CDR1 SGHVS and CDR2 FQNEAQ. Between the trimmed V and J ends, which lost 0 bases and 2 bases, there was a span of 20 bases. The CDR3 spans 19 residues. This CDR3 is CASSLARGFGGRSKNIQYF. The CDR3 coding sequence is TGTGCCAGCAGCTTAGCCCGGGGTTTCGGGGGGCGATCCAAAAACATTCAGTACTTC.

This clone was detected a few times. The CDR3 loop reads CASSVAGGVSYNEQFF. The CDR3 DNA reads TGTGCCAGCAGTGTAGCGGGGGGGGTCTCCTACAATGAGCAGTTCTTC. This sequence joins TRBV25-1 and TRBJ2-1, with 11 nucleotides matching TRBD2. The CDR3 is 16 amino acids. Trimming cost V 4 bases and J 0 bases; bases outside gene matches: 2. Germline CDR1 and CDR2: MGHDK and SYGVNS.

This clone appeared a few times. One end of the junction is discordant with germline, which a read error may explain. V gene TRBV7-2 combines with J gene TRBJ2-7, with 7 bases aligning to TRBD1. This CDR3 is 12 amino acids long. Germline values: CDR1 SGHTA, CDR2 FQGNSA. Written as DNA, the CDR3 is TGTGCCAGCAGCTTCCGACAGGGTCATCTTGACTTC. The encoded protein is CASSFRQGHLDF.

The CDR3 bases are TGTGCCATCAGTGGGACAGGGGGCCGAAACACCATATATTTT. Translation gives CAISGTGGRNTIYF. The rearrangement joins TRBV10-3 to TRBJ1-3, with 11 positions matching TRBD1. Per the germline V gene, CDR1 is ENHRY and CDR2 is SYGVKD. The CDR3 loop spans 14 amino acids. J gave up 5 bases and V 4 bases, and 1 base lay outside the gene matches.

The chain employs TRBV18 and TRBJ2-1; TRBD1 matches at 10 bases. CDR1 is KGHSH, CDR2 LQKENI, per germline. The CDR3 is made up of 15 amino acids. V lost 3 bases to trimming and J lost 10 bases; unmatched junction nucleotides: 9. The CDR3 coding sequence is TGTGCCAGCTCACCGAGGGGGACAGGGGTAAGGGAGCAGTTCTTC. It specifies CASSPRGTGVREQFF.

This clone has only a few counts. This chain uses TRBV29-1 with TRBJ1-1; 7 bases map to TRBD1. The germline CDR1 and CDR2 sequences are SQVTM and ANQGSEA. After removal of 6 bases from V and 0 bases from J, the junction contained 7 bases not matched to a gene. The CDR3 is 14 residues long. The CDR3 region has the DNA TGCAGCGTCCTACGGGGACAGCTGAACACTGAAGCTTTCTTT. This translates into CSVLRGQLNTEAFF.

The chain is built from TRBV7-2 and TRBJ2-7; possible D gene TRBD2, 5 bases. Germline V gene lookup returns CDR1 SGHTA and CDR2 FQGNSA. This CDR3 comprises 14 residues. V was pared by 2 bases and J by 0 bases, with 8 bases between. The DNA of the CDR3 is TGTGCCAGCAGCTTAAATGAGGGCTCCTACGAGCAGTACTTC. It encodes CASSLNEGSYEQYF.

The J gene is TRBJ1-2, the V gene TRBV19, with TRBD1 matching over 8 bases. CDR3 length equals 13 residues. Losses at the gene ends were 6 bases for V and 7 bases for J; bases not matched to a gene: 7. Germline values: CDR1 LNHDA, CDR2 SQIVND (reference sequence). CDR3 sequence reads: CASSEDRDPGYTF. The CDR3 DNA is TGTGCCAGTAGCGAGGACAGGGATCCTGGCTACACCTTC.

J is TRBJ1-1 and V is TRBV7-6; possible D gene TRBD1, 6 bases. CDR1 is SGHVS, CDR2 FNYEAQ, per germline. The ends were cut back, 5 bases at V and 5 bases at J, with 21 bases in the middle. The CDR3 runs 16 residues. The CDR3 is CASSRDIQGTGTEAFF. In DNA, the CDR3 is TGTGCCAGCAGCCGCGATATACAGGGAACGGGAACTGAAGCTTTCTTT.

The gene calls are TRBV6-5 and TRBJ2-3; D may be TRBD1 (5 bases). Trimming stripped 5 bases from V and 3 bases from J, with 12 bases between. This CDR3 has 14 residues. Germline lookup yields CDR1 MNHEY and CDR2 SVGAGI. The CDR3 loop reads CASSRNPGTDTQYF. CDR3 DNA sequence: TGTGCCAGCAGTAGGAACCCAGGGACAGATACGCAGTATTTT.

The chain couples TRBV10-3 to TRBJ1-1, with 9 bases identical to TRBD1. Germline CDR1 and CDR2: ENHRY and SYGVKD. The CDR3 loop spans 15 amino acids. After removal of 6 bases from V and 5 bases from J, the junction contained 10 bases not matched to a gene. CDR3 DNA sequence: TGTGCCATCAGGCCCGGGACAGGGCGAGAAACTGAAGCTTTCTTT. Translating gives CAIRPGTGRETEAFF.

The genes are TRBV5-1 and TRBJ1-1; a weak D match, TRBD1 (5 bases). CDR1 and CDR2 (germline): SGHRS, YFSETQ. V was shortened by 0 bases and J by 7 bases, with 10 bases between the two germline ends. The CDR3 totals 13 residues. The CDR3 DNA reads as TGCGCCAGCAGCTTGGACAGGTACTATGAAGCTTTCTTT. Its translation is CASSLDRYYEAFF.

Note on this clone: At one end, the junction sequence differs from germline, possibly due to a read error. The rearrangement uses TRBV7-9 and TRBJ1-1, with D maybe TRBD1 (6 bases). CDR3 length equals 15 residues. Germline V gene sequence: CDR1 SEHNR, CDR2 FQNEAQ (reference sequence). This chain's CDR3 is CSSSRRGGLNTEAFF. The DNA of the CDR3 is TGTTCCAGCAGCCGCAGGGGAGGGTTGAACACTGAAGCTTTCTTT.

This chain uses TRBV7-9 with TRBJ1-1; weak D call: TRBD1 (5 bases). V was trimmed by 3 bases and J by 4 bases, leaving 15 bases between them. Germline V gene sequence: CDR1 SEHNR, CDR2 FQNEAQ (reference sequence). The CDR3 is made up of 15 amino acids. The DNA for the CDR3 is TGTGCCAGCAGCTTGCGAGGGGTGGGGGGCACTGAAGCTTTCTTT. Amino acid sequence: CASSLRGVGGTEAFF.

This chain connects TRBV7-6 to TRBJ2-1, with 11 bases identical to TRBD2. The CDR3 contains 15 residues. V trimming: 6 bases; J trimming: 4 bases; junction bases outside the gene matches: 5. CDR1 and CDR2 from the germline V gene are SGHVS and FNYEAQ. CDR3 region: CASSTSGSGYNEQFF. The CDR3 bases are TGTGCCAGCAGTACTAGCGGGAGCGGATACAATGAGCAGTTCTTC.

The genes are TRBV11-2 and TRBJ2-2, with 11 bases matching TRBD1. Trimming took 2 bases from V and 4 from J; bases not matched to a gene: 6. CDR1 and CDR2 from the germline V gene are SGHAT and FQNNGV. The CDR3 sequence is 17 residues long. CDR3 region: CASSLRSGQGATGELFF. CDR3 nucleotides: TGTGCCAGCAGCTTAAGGAGCGGACAGGGGGCCACCGGGGAGCTGTTTTTT.

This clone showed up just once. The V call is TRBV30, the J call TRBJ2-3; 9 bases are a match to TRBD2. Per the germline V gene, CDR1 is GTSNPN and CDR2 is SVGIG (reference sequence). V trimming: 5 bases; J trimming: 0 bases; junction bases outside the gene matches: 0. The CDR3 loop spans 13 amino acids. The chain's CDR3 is CAWAGGSTDTQYF. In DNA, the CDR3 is TGTGCCTGGGCGGGAGGGAGCACAGATACGCAGTATTTT.

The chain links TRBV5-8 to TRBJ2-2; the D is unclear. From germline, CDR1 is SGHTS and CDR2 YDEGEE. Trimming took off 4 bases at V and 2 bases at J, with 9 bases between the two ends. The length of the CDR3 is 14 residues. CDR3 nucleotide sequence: TGTGCCAGCAGCATTAACAGTAACACCGGGGAGCTGTTTTTT. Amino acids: CASSINSNTGELFF.

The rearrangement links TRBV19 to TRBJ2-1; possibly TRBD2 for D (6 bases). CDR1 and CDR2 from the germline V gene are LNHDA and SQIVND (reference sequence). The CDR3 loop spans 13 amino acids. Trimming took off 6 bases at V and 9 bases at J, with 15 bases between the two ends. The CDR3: CASRLHGSTEQFF. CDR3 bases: TGTGCCAGTAGGTTGCACGGGAGTACTGAGCAGTTCTTC.

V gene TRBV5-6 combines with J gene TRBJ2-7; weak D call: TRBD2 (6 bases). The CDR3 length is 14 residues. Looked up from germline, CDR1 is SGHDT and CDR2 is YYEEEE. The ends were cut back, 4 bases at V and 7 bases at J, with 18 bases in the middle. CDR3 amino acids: CASSAAGGGKEQYF. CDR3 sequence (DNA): TGTGCCAGCAGCGCGGCAGGCGGAGGGAAAGAGCAGTACTTC.

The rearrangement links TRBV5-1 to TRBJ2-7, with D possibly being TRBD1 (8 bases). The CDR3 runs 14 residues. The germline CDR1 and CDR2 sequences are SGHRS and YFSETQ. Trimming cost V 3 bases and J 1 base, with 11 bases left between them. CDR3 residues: CASSYRGGSYEQYF. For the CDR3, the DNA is TGCGCCAGCAGCTACAGGGGGGGTTCCTACGAGCAGTACTTC.

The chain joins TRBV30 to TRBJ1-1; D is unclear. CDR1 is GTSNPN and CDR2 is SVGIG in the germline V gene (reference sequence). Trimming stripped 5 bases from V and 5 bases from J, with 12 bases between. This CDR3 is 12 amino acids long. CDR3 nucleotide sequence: TGTGCCTGGGACTTTGCGGGAACTGAAGCTTTCTTT. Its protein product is CAWDFAGTEAFF.

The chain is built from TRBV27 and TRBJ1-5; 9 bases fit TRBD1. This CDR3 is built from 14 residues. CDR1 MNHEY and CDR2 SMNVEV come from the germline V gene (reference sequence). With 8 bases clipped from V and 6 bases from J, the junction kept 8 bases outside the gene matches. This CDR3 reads CASGMGTGTQPQHF. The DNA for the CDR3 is TGTGCCAGCGGTATGGGGACAGGGACTCAGCCCCAGCATTTT.

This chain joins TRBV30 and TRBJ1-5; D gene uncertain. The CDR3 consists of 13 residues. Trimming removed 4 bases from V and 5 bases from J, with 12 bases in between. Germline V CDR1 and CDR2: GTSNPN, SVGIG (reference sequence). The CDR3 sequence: CAWTSNWDQPQHF. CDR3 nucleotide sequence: TGTGCCTGGACTAGTAATTGGGATCAGCCCCAGCATTTT.

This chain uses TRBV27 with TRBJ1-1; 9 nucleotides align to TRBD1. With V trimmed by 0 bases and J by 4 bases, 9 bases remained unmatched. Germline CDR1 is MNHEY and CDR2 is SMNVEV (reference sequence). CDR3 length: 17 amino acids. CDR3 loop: CASSLSYRGRGGTEAFF. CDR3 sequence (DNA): TGTGCCAGCAGTTTATCGTACAGGGGGCGAGGTGGCACTGAAGCTTTCTTT.

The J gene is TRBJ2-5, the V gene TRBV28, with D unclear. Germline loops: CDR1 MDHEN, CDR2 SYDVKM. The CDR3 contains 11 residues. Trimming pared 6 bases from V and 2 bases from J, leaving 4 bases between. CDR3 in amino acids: CASRTQETQYF. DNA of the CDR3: TGTGCCAGCAGAACACAAGAGACCCAGTACTTC.

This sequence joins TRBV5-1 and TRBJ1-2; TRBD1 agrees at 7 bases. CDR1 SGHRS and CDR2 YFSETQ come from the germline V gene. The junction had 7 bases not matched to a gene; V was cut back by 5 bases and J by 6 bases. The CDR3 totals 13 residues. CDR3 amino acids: CASRAGTEDGYTF. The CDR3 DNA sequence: TGCGCCAGCAGGGCCGGGACAGAGGATGGCTACACCTTC.

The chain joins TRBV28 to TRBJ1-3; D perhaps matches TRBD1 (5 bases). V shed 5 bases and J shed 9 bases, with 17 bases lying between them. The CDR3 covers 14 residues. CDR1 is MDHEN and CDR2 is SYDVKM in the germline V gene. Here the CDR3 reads CASSPQDKGITIYF. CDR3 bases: TGTGCCAGCAGTCCCCAGGACAAGGGGATCACCATATATTTT.

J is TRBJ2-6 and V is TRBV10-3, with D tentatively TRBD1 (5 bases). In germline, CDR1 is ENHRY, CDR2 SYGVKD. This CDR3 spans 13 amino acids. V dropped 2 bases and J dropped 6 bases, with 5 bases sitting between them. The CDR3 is CAISEGAANVLTF. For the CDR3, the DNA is TGTGCCATCAGTGAGGGGGCGGCCAACGTCCTGACTTTC.